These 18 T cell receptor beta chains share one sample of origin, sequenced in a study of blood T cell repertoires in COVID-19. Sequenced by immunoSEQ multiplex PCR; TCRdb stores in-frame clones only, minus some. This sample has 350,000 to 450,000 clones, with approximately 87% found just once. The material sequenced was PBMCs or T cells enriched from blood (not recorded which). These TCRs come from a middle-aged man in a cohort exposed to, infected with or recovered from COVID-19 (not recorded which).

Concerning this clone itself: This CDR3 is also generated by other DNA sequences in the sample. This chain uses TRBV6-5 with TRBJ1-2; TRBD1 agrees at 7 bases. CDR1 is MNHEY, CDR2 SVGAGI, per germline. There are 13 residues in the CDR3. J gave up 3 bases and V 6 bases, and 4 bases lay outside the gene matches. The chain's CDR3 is CASRYGTDYGYTF. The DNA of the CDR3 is TGTGCCAGCAGATACGGGACAGACTATGGCTACACCTTC.

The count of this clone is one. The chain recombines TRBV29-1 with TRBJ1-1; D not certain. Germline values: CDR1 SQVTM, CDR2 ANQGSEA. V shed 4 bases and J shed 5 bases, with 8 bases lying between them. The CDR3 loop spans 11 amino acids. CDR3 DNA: TGCAGCGTTGGTAGGGAGACTGAAGCTTTCTTT. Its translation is CSVGRETEAFF.

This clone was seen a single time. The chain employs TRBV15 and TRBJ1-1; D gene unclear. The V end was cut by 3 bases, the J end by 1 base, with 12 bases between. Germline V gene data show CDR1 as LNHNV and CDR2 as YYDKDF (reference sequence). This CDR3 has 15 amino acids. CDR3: CATSSHAGRNTEAFF. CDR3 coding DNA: TGTGCCACCAGCAGTCACGCCGGGAGGAACACTGAAGCTTTCTTT.

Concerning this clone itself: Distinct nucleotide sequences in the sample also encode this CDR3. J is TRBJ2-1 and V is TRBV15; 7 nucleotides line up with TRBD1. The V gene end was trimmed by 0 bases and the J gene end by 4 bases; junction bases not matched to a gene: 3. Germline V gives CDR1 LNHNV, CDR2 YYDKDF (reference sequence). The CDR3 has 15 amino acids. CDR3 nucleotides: TGTGCCACCAGCAGAGATCTGGGACAGTACAATGAGCAGTTCTTC. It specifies CATSRDLGQYNEQFF.

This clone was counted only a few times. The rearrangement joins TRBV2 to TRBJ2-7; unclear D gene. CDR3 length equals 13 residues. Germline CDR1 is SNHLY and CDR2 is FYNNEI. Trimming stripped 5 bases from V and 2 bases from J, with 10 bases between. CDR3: CASSMYRAYEQYF. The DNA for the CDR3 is TGTGCCAGCAGTATGTACAGAGCCTACGAGCAGTACTTC.

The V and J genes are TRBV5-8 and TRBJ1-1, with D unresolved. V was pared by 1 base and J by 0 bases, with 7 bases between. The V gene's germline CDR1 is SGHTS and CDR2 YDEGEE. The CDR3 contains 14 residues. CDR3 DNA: TGTGCCAGCAGCTTGTTACAGATGAACACTGAAGCTTTCTTT. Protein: CASSLLQMNTEAFF.

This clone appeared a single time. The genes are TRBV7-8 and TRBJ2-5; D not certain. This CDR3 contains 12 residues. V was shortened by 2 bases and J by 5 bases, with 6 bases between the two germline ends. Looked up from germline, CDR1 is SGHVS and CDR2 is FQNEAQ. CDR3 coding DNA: TGTGCCAGCAGCTTACCGAGGGAGACCCAGTACTTC. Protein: CASSLPRETQYF.

CDR3 nucleotides: TGTGCCAGCAGTGCAGGGGGTTATGGCTACACCTTC. This gives the protein CASSAGGYGYTF. The chain combines TRBV25-1 with TRBJ1-2, with 7 bases identical to TRBD1. This CDR3 is 12 amino acids long. Germline V lookup: CDR1 MGHDK, CDR2 SYGVNS. Trimming removed 4 bases from V and 5 bases from J; junction bases left unmatched: 1.

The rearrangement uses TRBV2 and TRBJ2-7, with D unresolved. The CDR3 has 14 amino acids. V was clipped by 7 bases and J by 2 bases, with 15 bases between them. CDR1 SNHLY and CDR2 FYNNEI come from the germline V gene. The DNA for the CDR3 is TGTGCCAGCACCCAGATGGGCAGGACCTACGAGCAGTACTTC. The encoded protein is CASTQMGRTYEQYF. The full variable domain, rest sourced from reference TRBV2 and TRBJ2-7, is EPEVTQTPSHQVTQMGQEVILRCVPISNHLYFYWYRQILGQKVEFLVSFYNNEISEKSEIFDDQFSVERPDGSNFTLKIRSTKLEDSAMYFCASTQMGRTYEQYFGPGTRLTVT.

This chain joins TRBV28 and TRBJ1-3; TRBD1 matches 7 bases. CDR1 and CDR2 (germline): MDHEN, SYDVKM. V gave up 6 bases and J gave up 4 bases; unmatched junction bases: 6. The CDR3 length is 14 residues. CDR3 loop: CASSWGQRGNTIYF. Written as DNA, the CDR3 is TGTGCCAGCAGCTGGGGACAGAGAGGAAACACCATATATTTT.

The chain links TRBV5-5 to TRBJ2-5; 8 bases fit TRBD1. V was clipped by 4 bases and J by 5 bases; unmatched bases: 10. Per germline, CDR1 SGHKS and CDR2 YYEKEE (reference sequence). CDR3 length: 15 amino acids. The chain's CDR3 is CASSLNTGGYETQYF. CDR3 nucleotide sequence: TGTGCCAGCAGCCTGAACACAGGGGGGTACGAGACCCAGTACTTC.

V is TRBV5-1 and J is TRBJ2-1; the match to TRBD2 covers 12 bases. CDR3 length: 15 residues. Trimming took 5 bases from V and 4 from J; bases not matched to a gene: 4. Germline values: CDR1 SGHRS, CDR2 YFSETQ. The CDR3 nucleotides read TGCGCCAGCAGACTTCTAGCGGGAGGGTACAATGAGCAGTTCTTC. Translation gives CASRLLAGGYNEQFF.

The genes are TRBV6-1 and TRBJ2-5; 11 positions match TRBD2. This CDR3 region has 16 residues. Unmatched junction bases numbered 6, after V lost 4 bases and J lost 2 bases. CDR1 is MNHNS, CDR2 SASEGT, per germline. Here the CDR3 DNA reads TGTGCCAGCAGTGGACTAGCGGGAATGGGACAAGAGACCCAGTACTTC. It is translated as CASSGLAGMGQETQYF.

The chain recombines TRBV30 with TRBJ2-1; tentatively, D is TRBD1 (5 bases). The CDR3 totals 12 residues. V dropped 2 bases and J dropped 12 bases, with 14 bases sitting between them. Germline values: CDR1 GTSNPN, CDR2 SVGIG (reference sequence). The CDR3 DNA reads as TGTGCCTGGAGTTCCCAGGGTCGACGGCAGTTCTTC. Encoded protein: CAWSSQGRRQFF.

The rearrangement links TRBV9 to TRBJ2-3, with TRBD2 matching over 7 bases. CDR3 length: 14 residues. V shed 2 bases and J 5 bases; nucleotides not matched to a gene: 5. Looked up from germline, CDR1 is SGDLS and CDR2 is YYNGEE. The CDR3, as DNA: TGTGCCAGCAGCGTTTCGGGAGGACTAGATACGCAGTATTTT. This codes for CASSVSGGLDTQYF.

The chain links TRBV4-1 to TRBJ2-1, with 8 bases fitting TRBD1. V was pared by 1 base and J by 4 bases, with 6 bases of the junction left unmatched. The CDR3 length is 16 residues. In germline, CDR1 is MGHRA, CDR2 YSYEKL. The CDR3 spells CASSQGTGGYYNEQFF. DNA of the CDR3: TGCGCCAGCAGCCAAGGCACAGGGGGTTATTACAATGAGCAGTTCTTC.

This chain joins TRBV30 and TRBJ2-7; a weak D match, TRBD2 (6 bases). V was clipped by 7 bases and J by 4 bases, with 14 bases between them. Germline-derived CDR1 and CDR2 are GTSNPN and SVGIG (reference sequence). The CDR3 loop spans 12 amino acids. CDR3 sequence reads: CASKGLFYEQYF. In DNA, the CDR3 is TGTGCCTCGAAGGGACTTTTTTACGAGCAGTACTTC. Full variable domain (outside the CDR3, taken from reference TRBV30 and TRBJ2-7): SQTIHQWPATLVQPVGSPLSLECTVEGTSNPNLYWYRQAAGRGLQLLFYSVGIGQISSEVPQNLSASRPQDRQFILSSKKLLLSDSGFYLCASKGLFYEQYFGPGTRLTVT.

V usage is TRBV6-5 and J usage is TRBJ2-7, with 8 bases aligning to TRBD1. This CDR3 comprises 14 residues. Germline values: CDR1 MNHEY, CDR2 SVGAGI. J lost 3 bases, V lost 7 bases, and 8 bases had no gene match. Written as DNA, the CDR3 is TGTGCCAGCATTTTAGGCAGGGGGCACTACGAGCAGTACTTC. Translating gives CASILGRGHYEQYF.